A selection of T cell receptor beta chains follows, all from one sample in a study of T cells in Graves' hyperthyroidism and ophthalmopathy. TCRdb recomputed calls from the multiplex PCR reads with MiXCR, one row per CDR3 protein. The sample carries 620,000 or so distinct CDR3 sequences, around 13% recorded once. The sequenced sample consisted of blood. These receptors all stem from a woman aged 45-60 years with Graves' ophthalmopathy. CDR3s include the opening cysteine and the closing phenylalanine or tryptophan. D genes are given only for firm matches. Rows may omit the clone size; those that give it use once, few, many or a size class.

TRBV6-2/TRBV6-3,-,TRBJ1-5,many,TGTGCCAGCAGCCCCAGTGAGGGGGGAGGTCAGCCCCAGCATTTT,CASSPSEGGGQPQHF
TRBV7-6,-,TRBJ2-3,few,TGTGCCAGCAGCCCCCAGGGATCAGGCACAGATACGCAGTATTTT,CASSPQGSGTDTQYF
TRBV2,TRBD2,TRBJ2-7,-,TGTGCCAGCAGTGAAGGTAGCGGGAGGGCCTACGAGCAGTACTTC,CASSEGSGRAYEQYF
TRBV10-3,TRBD1,TRBJ1-3,few,TGTGCCATCAGTGAAGTCAACAGGGGACTCTCTGGAAACACCATATATTTT,CAISEVNRGLSGNTIYF
TRBV11-2,TRBD2,TRBJ2-1,many,TGTGCCAGCAGCCCAGGGACTAGCTGGAATGAGCAGTTCTTC,CASSPGTSWNEQFF
TRBV11-2,-,TRBJ2-7,many,TGTGCCAGCAGCTTAGGTCAGGGGGGCGCCTACGAGCAGTACTTC,CASSLGQGGAYEQYF
TRBV3-1,TRBD1,TRBJ1-1,-,TGTGCCAGCAGCCAAGATCTGGGCAGGGGGCAGACTGAAGCTTTCTTT,CASSQDLGRGQTEAFF
TRBV30,-,TRBJ1-4,-,TGTGCCCGGCGCCGGCGGGCAACTAATGAAAAACTGTTTTTT,CARRRRATNEKLFF
TRBV4-3,TRBD1,TRBJ2-3,few,TGCGCCAGCAGCCAAGAGTGGACAGGGGGCGCAGATACGCAGTATTTT,CASSQEWTGGADTQYF
TRBV7-2,TRBD1,TRBJ2-5,many,TGTGCCAGCAGCTTAGCGCGACAGGGTATAGTGACCCAGTACTTC,CASSLARQGIVTQYF
TRBV29-1,TRBD1,TRBJ2-3,many,TGCAGCGTTGAAAAGGGACAGATAAGAAGCACAGATACGCAGTATTTT,CSVEKGQIRSTDTQYF
TRBV20-1,-,TRBJ2-7,many,TGCAGTGCTAGAGACCCCTTACTCTCCTACGAGCAGTACTTC,CSARDPLLSYEQYF
TRBV7-8,TRBD1,TRBJ2-2,many,TGTGCCAGCAGCTTAGACAAGACAGGGGCGGCCGGGGAGCTGTTTTTT,CASSLDKTGAAGELFF
TRBV11-2,-,TRBJ2-4,few,TGTGCCAGCAGCTTATTGGGGATACTAGCCAAAAACATTCAGTACTTC,CASSLLGILAKNIQYF
TRBV19,-,TRBJ1-1,-,TGTGCCAGTAGTATAGCGGAGGGGCGCGACACTGAAGCTTTCTTT,CASSIAEGRDTEAFF
TRBV7-3,TRBD1,TRBJ2-1,many,TGTGCCAGCAGCCAACCGACAGGGTTTATTGGGAATGAGCAGTTCTTC,CASSQPTGFIGNEQFF
TRBV10-3,TRBD2,TRBJ2-2,many,TGTGCCATCAGTGCGGAGGGAAAAGCGGGAGGCCGTCCCGTTGACACCGGGGAGCTGTTTTTT,CAISAEGKAGGRPVDTGELFF
TRBV9,TRBD2,TRBJ2-1,once,TGTGCCAGCAGCGTAGAGGGACTAGTATCCTACAATGAGCAGTTCTTC,CASSVEGLVSYNEQFF
TRBV5-1,TRBD2,TRBJ2-1,-,TGCGCCAGCAGCTTGGGGACTAGCGGGGGGTATAATGAGCAGTTCTTC,CASSLGTSGGYNEQFF
TRBV4-1,-,TRBJ1-1,-,TGCGCCAGCAGCCAACCCAAAATGAACACTGAAGCTTTCTTT,CASSQPKMNTEAFF
TRBV7-9,TRBD1,TRBJ2-1,few,TGTGCCAGCAGCTTAGTTGGACAGGGGTATCGGAGGGCCTACAATGAGCAGTTCTTC,CASSLVGQGYRRAYNEQFF
TRBV18,TRBD1,TRBJ1-4,many,TGTGCCAGCTCATCAGGCTGGGACAGCGATGAAAAACTGTTTTTT,CASSSGWDSDEKLFF
TRBV9,-,TRBJ2-7,few,TGTGCCAGCAGCGTAGCAGTTGGTGGCACCTACGAGCAGTACTTC,CASSVAVGGTYEQYF
TRBV5-8,-,TRBJ2-1,many,TGTGCCAGCAGCTTGTCTTTTTTGGGCGGTCTTTTATACAATGAGCAGTTCTTC,CASSLSFLGGLLYNEQFF
TRBV6-1,-,TRBJ1-5,many,TGTGCCAGCAGTGAAGCGAGGAGGGGGAGCAATCAGCCCCAGCATTTT,CASSEARRGSNQPQHF
TRBV20-1,-,TRBJ2-3,-,TGCAGTGCTAGTGGGGCTAGCGAAAGCACAGATACGCAGTATTTT,CSASGASESTDTQYF
TRBV9,TRBD1,TRBJ1-1,few,TGTGCCAGCAGCGTAGACGGACAGGGCCGTTCAGGCACTGAAGCTTTCTTT,CASSVDGQGRSGTEAFF
TRBV7-3,-,TRBJ1-2,many,TGTGCCAGCAGCTCCGACCCGGGGTTTGGTGGCTACACCTTC,CASSSDPGFGGYTF
TRBV12-3/TRBV12-4,-,TRBJ1-2,few,TGTGCCAGCAGTTTGTCGGGGGGGGGTAGCTACACCTTC,CASSLSGGGSYTF
TRBV12-3/TRBV12-4,-,TRBJ2-6,few,TGTGCCAGCAGATTCAGGGAGACTGGGGCCAACGTCCTGACTTTC,CASRFRETGANVLTF
TRBV5-5,-,TRBJ2-1,many,TGTGCCAGCAGCCGGGACACAGGCTCCTACAATGAGCAGTTCTTC,CASSRDTGSYNEQFF
TRBV29-1,-,TRBJ2-2,few,TGCAGCGTAGGACACAACGCGAACACCGGGGAGCTGTTTTTT,CSVGHNANTGELFF
TRBV18,TRBD2,TRBJ2-1,few,TGTGCCAGCTCACCGACTAGCCCCAGCCCCTACAATGAGCAGTTCTTC,CASSPTSPSPYNEQFF
TRBV12-3/TRBV12-4,-,TRBJ1-3,many,TGTGCCAGCAGTTCCGCAGGGGTCTCTGGAAACACCATATATTTT,CASSSAGVSGNTIYF
TRBV4-2,-,TRBJ2-3,many,TGTGCCAGCAGCCACCGCGCTCAGGGGAACGTGGCAGATACGCAGTATTTT,CASSHRAQGNVADTQYF
TRBV3-1,-,TRBJ2-7,many,TGTGCCAGCAGCCAATCTGACGAGCAGTACTTC,CASSQSDEQYF
TRBV6-2/TRBV6-3,-,TRBJ2-3,many,TGTGCCAGCAAGACCGGGACCGTGGACGCCACAGATACGCAGTATTTT,CASKTGTVDATDTQYF
TRBV24-1,-,TRBJ2-3,-,TGTGCCACCAGTGAGGCCGGGCCAGGGCGCACAGATACGCAGTATTTT,CATSEAGPGRTDTQYF
TRBV11-3,TRBD2,TRBJ2-3,-,TGTGCCAGCAGCCCCCTCGGAAGCGGGAGATCAGATACGCAGTATTTT,CASSPLGSGRSDTQYF
TRBV19,TRBD1,TRBJ2-7,few,TGTGCCAGTAGTGGAGGACAGGGAGATTACGAGCAGTACTTC,CASSGGQGDYEQYF
TRBV27,-,TRBJ1-6,many,TGTGCCAGCAGTTCCGGGAAGTATAATTCACCCCTCCACTTT,CASSSGKYNSPLHF
TRBV9,-,TRBJ2-7,-,TGTGCCAGCAGCGTAGATGGCCTATCGGGTTACGAGCAGTACTTC,CASSVDGLSGYEQYF
TRBV6-5,TRBD1,TRBJ1-3,-,TGTGCCAGCAGTTACACAGACAGGGGGCTAGGAAACACCATATATTTT,CASSYTDRGLGNTIYF
TRBV7-3,TRBD2,TRBJ2-3,many,TGTGCCAGCAGCCGGGTAGGACTAGCGGGAGTTAGGACAGATACGCAGTATTTT,CASSRVGLAGVRTDTQYF
TRBV7-2,TRBD2,TRBJ2-3,many,TGTGCCAGCAGCTTCAACCGGGCTAGCGGGAGAGCAGATACGCAGTATTTT,CASSFNRASGRADTQYF
TRBV7-9,TRBD2,TRBJ2-2,many,TGTGCCAGCAGCCGCCTGACTAGCGGGAGTGAAACCGGGGAGCTGTTTTTT,CASSRLTSGSETGELFF
TRBV18,-,TRBJ2-1,-,TGTGCCAGCGCCACTTCTGGTGGGGGCTACAATGAGCAGTTCTTC,CASATSGGGYNEQFF
TRBV28,-,TRBJ1-1,-,TGTGCCAGCAAAATCCTTAGGGGGGGGAGGTACACTGAAGCTTTCTTT,CASKILRGGRYTEAFF
TRBV9,TRBD1,TRBJ2-1,-,TGTGCCAGCAGCGTAGATTGGGACAGACTCTCCTACAATGAGCAGTTCTTC,CASSVDWDRLSYNEQFF
TRBV11-2,-,TRBJ2-7,-,TGTGCCAGCAGCTCCATCGCCGCTTCCTACGAGCAGTACTTC,CASSSIAASYEQYF